The 20 T cell receptor beta chains given below trace back to one sample, sequenced in a study of OX40 agonist ivuxolimab in advanced cancers. Assay: immunoSEQ multiplex PCR; the TCRdb copy retains only in-frame clones and omits some. The data contain some 86,000 clones, 91% of them singletons. Sequenced material: CD4+ or CD8+ T cells sorted from blood, taken in a trial of the OX40 agonist ivuxolimab. These receptor sequences come from an adult with an advanced solid tumor such as melanoma, head and neck, liver or kidney cancer.

The chain links TRBV7-9 to TRBJ2-7; D ambiguous. V was pared by 5 bases and J by 3 bases, with 8 bases between. The germline V gene encodes CDR1 SEHNR and CDR2 FQNEAQ (reference sequence). The CDR3 runs to 12 residues. The CDR3 loop is CASSDENYEQYF. The DNA for the CDR3 is TGTGCCAGCAGCGACGAAAACTACGAGCAGTACTTC.

The chain recombines TRBV7-9 with TRBJ2-1, with 11 bases aligning to TRBD2. Germline CDR1 is SEHNR and CDR2 is FQNEAQ (reference sequence). J gave up 7 bases and V 2 bases, and 1 base lay outside the gene matches. The CDR3 is made up of 14 amino acids. The CDR3 spells CASSLTSGSNEQFF. CDR3 nucleotides: TGTGCCAGCAGCTTAACTAGCGGGAGTAATGAGCAGTTCTTC. The complete variable domain, with remaining parts taken from reference TRBV7-9 and TRBJ2-1, reads DTGVSQNPRHKITKRGQNVTFRCDPISEHNRLYWYRQTLGQGPEFLTYFQNEAQLEKSRLLSDRFSAERPKGSFSTLEIQRTEQGDSAMYLCASSLTSGSNEQFFGPGTRLTVL.

V and J are TRBV4-1 and TRBJ2-2, with D possibly TRBD1 on 6 matching bases. The CDR3 runs 14 residues. Germline CDR1 MGHRA, CDR2 YSYEKL. Trimming stripped 5 bases from V and 4 bases from J, with 11 bases between. CDR3 loop: CASSYGTLTGELFF. CDR3 coding DNA: TGCGCCAGCAGCTACGGGACACTCACCGGGGAGCTGTTTTTT.

This clone was detected a few times. V and J are TRBV9 and TRBJ1-2; possibly TRBD1 for D (5 bases). The CDR3 extends over 14 amino acids. Germline loops: CDR1 SGDLS, CDR2 YYNGEE. V was pared by 4 bases and J by 4 bases, with 14 bases between. For the CDR3, the DNA is TGTGCCAGCAGCTCCTCCGGGGGGAGCTATGGCTACACCTTC. Its translation: CASSSSGGSYGYTF.

V usage is TRBV19 and J usage is TRBJ2-5, with D perhaps matching TRBD2 (6 bases). The CDR3 extends over 13 amino acids. Trimming left V 6 bases short and J 2 bases short, with 10 bases between. Germline V lookup: CDR1 LNHDA, CDR2 SQIVND (reference sequence). In nucleotides, the CDR3 is TGTGCCAGTAGCCCGGGGGAGCAAGAGACCCAGTACTTC. As protein: CASSPGEQETQYF.

The chain links TRBV19 to TRBJ1-2; 8 bases align to TRBD1. V lost 3 bases, J lost 8 bases, and 5 bases stayed unmatched. The CDR3 has 13 residues. Germline-derived CDR1 and CDR2 are LNHDA and SQIVND (reference sequence). The CDR3 DNA follows: TGTGCCAGTAGTATCGGACAGGGTGGAGGCTACACCTTC. This gives the protein CASSIGQGGGYTF.

This chain uses TRBV9 with TRBJ2-3; D remains ambiguous. CDR3 length equals 16 residues. Looked up from germline, CDR1 is SGDLS and CDR2 is YYNGEE. The V end was cut by 4 bases, the J end by 6 bases, with 21 bases between. This CDR3 reads CASSPGTERLGDTQYF. In nucleotides, the CDR3 is TGTGCCAGCAGCCCAGGCACGGAGCGTCTGGGGGATACGCAGTATTTT.

This rearrangement joins TRBV19 to TRBJ1-5, with 8 bases aligning to TRBD1. The CDR3 is made up of 14 amino acids. The junction had 4 bases not matched to a gene; V was cut back by 6 bases and J by 3 bases. The germline V gene encodes CDR1 LNHDA and CDR2 SQIVND (reference sequence). CDR3 sequence: CASRATGDNQPQHF. The CDR3 nucleotides are TGTGCCAGTAGGGCGACAGGGGACAATCAGCCCCAGCATTTT.

The chain combines TRBV12-2 with TRBJ2-5; the DNA was not used to check the table's D call, TRBD2. TRBV12-2 corresponds to a pseudogene. The CDR3 length is 13 residues. CDR3 sequence reads: CASRLGLRETQYF. The CDR3 DNA reads TGTGCAAGTCGCTTAGGCCTGCGGGAGACCCAGTACTTC.

This clone was seen only a few times. The chain employs TRBV7-9 and TRBJ1-2, with D hard to call. V was shortened by 3 bases and J by 8 bases, with 13 bases between the two germline ends. CDR1 SEHNR and CDR2 FQNEAQ come from the germline V gene (reference sequence). The CDR3 contains 13 residues. CDR3 bases: TGTGCCAGCAGCTTCTCACCTCAGGAGGGCTACACCTTC. This sequence encodes CASSFSPQEGYTF.

The V and J genes are TRBV30 and TRBJ2-7; 8 bases match TRBD1. Trimming removed 3 bases from V and 3 bases from J; junction bases left unmatched: 7. This CDR3 region has 14 residues. Germline V lookup: CDR1 GTSNPN, CDR2 SVGIG (reference sequence). The CDR3 DNA sequence: TGTGCCTGGAGCTCGACAGGGGCCCTCTACGAGCAGTACTTC. This codes for CAWSSTGALYEQYF.

This chain joins TRBV27 and TRBJ2-7, with 8 bases fitting TRBD1. Germline V lookup: CDR1 MNHEY, CDR2 SMNVEV (reference sequence). V shed 6 bases, J shed 4 bases, and the junction held 11 bases outside the gene matches. The CDR3 runs to 15 residues. CDR3 loop: CASSRRRDRIYEQYF. The CDR3 DNA is TGTGCCAGCAGCCGAAGGCGGGACAGGATATACGAGCAGTACTTC.

The chain carries TRBV5-4 and TRBJ2-7; D remains ambiguous. Germline V gives CDR1 SGHNT, CDR2 YYREEE (reference sequence). The CDR3 contains 17 residues. Trimming removed 4 bases at V and 2 bases at J, with 22 bases between. The CDR3 spells CASSPSSDLTNPYEQYF. The CDR3 region has the DNA TGTGCCAGCAGCCCCAGTTCAGACCTTACTAACCCCTACGAGCAGTACTTC.

V and J are TRBV6-5 and TRBJ2-1, with 9 bases fitting TRBD2. Germline V gene sequence: CDR1 MNHEY, CDR2 SVGAGI. The CDR3 runs 15 residues. J was trimmed by 2 bases and V by 5 bases; bases with no gene match: 4. The CDR3 spells CASSKTSGAYNEQFF. CDR3 in DNA: TGTGCCAGCAGTAAGACTAGCGGAGCCTACAATGAGCAGTTCTTC.

This rearrangement joins TRBV29-1 to TRBJ1-3, with D unclear. The CDR3 consists of 12 residues. The germline V gene has CDR1 SQVTM and CDR2 ANQGSEA. V was cut by 5 bases and J by 3 bases, with 8 bases left in between. CDR3 protein: CSVSTGGNTIYF. The CDR3 DNA is TGCAGCGTTTCCACGGGTGGAAACACCATATATTTT.

V gene TRBV18 combines with J gene TRBJ2-3; possible D gene TRBD2, 5 bases. CDR1 and CDR2 from the germline V gene are KGHSH and LQKENI. This CDR3 is built from 14 residues. V was clipped by 5 bases and J by 4 bases, with 13 bases between them. The CDR3 here is CASSTGLRADTQYF. Written as DNA, the CDR3 is TGTGCCAGCTCAACGGGGTTGAGGGCAGATACGCAGTATTTT.

J is TRBJ1-5 and V is TRBV2; D may be TRBD1 (6 bases). From germline, CDR1 is SNHLY and CDR2 FYNNEI. The CDR3 sequence is 14 residues long. Trimming took off 5 bases at V and 3 bases at J, with 11 bases between the two ends. CDR3: CASSRGGPNQPQHF. The CDR3, as DNA: TGTGCCAGCAGTCGAGGGGGGCCCAATCAGCCCCAGCATTTT.

A few counts support this clone. V usage is TRBV19 and J usage is TRBJ1-2, with a tentative D call TRBD1 (6 bases). Trimming took 5 bases from V and 7 from J, leaving 23 bases between them. The CDR3 spans 16 residues. Germline V gene data show CDR1 as LNHDA and CDR2 as SQIVND (reference sequence). The CDR3 spells CASSDDFWRTVAGYTF. CDR3 nucleotide sequence: TGTGCCAGTAGTGACGATTTTTGGCGGACAGTCGCTGGCTACACCTTC.

The rearrangement joins TRBV5-1 to TRBJ1-2, with 7 bases lining up with TRBD1. Germline V gene lookup returns CDR1 SGHRS and CDR2 YFSETQ. The CDR3 contains 14 residues. With V trimmed by 0 bases and J by 14 bases, 13 bases remained unmatched. The CDR3 DNA reads as TGCGCCAGCAGCTTGGCCGTCGACAGGGTCCCTTGGACCTTC. This codes for CASSLAVDRVPWTF.

The CDR3 is CASSLVAVGRETQYF. The CDR3 DNA is TGTGCCAGCAGCTTAGTCGCGGTAGGGCGGGAGACCCAGTACTTC. The chain combines TRBV7-9 with TRBJ2-5; no reliable D call. Trimming cost V 1 base and J 5 bases, with 14 bases left between them. Looked up from germline, CDR1 is SEHNR and CDR2 is FQNEAQ (reference sequence). CDR3 size: 15 residues.